This note documents a single TCR beta chain sequence. Its antigen is not known. People whose metastatic non-small-cell lung cancer was chemo-refractory got focal radiation along with CTLA-4 blockade by ipilimumab. The data were taken from a study of radiotherapy plus CTLA-4 blockade in lung cancer. Study summary: An objective response was seen in 15% to 20% of patients, and disease control in less than 35%.

Generated by immunoSEQ multiplex PCR, the TCRdb table keeps only in-frame clones and is missing some. The sample contains more than 75,000 clones, less than 80% of which appear only once. Study findings and constraints: Radiotherapy was combined with ipilimumab, and tumor-derived TCR clones then expanded in blood. Interferon-beta, together with early blood T cell clone dynamics, reportedly best predicted response.

Sample: peripheral blood, taken from a patient treated with radiotherapy plus ipilimumab. The clonotype originates from a human donor with non-small cell lung cancer that progressed on radiotherapy plus ipilimumab.

The chain's CDR3 is CAWSWREKLFF. CDR3 DNA sequence: TGTGCCTGGAGTTGGAGGGAAAAACTGTTTTTT. The rearrangement joins TRBV30 to TRBJ1-4; D remains ambiguous. CDR3 length: 11 residues. Trimming shortened V by 2 bases and J by 8 bases, and 6 bases separated the two germline ends. Per germline, CDR1 GTSNPN and CDR2 SVGIG (reference sequence).